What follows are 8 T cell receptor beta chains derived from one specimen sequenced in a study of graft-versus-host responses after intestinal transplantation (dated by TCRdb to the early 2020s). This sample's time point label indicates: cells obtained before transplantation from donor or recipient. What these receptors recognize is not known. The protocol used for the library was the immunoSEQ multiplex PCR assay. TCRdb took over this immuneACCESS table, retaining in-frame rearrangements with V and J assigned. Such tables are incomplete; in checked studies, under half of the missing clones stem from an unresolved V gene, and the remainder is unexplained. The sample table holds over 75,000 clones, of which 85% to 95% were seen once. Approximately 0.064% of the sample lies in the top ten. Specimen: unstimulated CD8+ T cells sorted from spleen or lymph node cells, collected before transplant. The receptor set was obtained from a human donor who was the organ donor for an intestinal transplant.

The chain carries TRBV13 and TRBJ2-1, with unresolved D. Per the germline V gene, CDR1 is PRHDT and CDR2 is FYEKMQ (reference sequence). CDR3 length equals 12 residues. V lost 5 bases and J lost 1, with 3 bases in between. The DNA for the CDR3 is TGTGCCAGCAGCCATTCCTACAATGAGCAGTTCTTC. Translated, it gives CASSHSYNEQFF.

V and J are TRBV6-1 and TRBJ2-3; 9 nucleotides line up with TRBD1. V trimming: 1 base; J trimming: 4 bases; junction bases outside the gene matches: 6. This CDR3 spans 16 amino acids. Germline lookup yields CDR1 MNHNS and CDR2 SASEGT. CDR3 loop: CASSEVTQGASDTQYF. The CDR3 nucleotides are TGTGCCAGCAGTGAAGTAACACAGGGGGCTTCAGATACGCAGTATTTT.

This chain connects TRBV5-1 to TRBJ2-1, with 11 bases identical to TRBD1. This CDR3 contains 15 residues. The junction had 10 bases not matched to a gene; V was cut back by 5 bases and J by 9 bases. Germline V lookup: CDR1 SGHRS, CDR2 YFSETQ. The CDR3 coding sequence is TGCGCCAGCAGTCAAACCGGGACAGGGGGTGGTGAGCAGTTCTTC. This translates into CASSQTGTGGGEQFF.

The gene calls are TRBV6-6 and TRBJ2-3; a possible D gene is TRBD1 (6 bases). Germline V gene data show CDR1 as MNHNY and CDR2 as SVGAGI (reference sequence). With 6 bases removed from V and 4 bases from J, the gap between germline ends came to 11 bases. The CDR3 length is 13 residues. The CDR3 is CASRQGIADTQYF. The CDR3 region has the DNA TGTGCCAGCAGACAGGGTATCGCAGATACGCAGTATTTT.

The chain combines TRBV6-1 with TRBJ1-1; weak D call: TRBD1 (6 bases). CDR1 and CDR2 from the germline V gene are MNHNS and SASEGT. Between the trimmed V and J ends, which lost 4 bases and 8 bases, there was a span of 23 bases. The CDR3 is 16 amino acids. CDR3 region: CASSGTGSLPRMEAFF. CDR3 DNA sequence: TGTGCCAGCAGTGGAACAGGGAGTTTACCACGTATGGAAGCTTTCTTT.

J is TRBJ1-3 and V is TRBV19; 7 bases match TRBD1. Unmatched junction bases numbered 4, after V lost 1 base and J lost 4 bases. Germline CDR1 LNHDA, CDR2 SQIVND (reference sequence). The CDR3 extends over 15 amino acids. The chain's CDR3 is CASSIGTGVGNTIYF. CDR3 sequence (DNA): TGTGCCAGTAGTATAGGTACAGGGGTAGGAAACACCATATATTTT. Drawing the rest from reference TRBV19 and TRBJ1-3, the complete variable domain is DGGITQSPKYLFRKEGQNVTLSCEQNLNHDAMYWYRQDPGQGLRLIYYSQIVNDFQKGDIAEGYSVSREKKESFPLTVTSAQKNPTAFYLCASSIGTGVGNTIYFGEGSWLTVV.

DNA of the CDR3: TGTGCCAGCAGCTCACGAGAGGACAGATACTACGAGCAGTACTTC. Translation gives CASSSREDRYYEQYF. The J gene is TRBJ2-7, the V gene TRBV7-9, with TRBD1 as a possible D gene (6 bases). Germline CDR1 is SEHNR and CDR2 is FQNEAQ (reference sequence). V was cut by 4 bases and J by 3 bases, with 16 bases left in between. The CDR3 sequence is 15 residues long.

The CDR3 DNA follows: TGCGCCAGCAGCCAAGTCTGGCCGGGTGGGGATACGCAGTATTTT. Encoded protein: CASSQVWPGGDTQYF. V and J are TRBV4-1 and TRBJ2-3; D is ambiguous. The germline V gene encodes CDR1 MGHRA and CDR2 YSYEKL. V lost 1 base to trimming and J lost 6 bases, with 14 bases between them. The length of the CDR3 is 15 residues.